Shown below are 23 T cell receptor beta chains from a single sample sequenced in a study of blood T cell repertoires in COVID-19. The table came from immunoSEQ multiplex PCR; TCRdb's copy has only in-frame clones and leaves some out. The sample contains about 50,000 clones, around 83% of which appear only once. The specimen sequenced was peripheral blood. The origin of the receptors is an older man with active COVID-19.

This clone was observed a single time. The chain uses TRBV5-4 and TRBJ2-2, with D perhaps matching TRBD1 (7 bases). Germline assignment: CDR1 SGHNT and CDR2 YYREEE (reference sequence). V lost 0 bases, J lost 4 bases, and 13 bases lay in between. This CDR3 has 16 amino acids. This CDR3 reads CASSLGQGGTTGELFF. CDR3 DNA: TGTGCCAGCAGCTTGGGCCAGGGGGGTACCACCGGGGAGCTGTTTTTT.

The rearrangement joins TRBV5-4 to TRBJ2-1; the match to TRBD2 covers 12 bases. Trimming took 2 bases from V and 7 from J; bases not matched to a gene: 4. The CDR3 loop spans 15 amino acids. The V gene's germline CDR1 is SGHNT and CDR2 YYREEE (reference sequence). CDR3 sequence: CASSFGGLAGNEQFF. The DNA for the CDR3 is TGTGCCAGCAGCTTTGGAGGACTAGCGGGGAATGAGCAGTTCTTC.

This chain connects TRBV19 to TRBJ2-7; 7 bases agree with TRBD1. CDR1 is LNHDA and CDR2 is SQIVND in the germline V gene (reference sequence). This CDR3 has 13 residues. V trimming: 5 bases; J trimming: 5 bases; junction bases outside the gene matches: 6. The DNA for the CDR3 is TGTGCCAGTAGTCTACAGGGGTCCCACGAGCAGTACTTC. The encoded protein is CASSLQGSHEQYF.

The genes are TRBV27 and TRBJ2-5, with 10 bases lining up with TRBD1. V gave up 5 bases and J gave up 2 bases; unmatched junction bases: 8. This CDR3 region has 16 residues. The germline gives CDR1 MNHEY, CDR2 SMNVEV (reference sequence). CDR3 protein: CASSGRPGQGQETQYF. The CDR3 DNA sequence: TGTGCCAGCAGTGGTCGACCGGGACAGGGGCAAGAGACCCAGTACTTC.

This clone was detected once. CDR3 DNA: TGTGCCAAGACACTTAACACCGGGGAGCTGTTTTTT. This gives the protein CAKTLNTGELFF. The chain uses TRBV11-1 and TRBJ2-2; D gene uncertain. The germline V and J ends were trimmed by 10 bases and 2 bases, with 8 bases remaining between them. Germline V gives CDR1 SGHAT, CDR2 FQDESV (reference sequence). This CDR3 comprises 12 residues.

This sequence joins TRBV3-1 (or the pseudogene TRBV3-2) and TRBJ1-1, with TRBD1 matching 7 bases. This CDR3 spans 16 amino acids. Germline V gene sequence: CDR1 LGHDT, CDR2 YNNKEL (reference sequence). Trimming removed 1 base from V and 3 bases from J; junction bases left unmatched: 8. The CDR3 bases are TGTGCCAGCAGCCAAGCAGGGGGAAGGGGTGACACTGAAGCTTTCTTT. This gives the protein CASSQAGGRGDTEAFF.

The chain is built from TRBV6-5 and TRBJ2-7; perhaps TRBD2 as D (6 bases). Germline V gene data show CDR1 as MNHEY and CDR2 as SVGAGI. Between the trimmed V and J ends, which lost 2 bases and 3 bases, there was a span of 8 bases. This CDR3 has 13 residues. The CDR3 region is CASSYRRDYEQYF. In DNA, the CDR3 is TGTGCCAGCAGTTACCGGAGGGACTACGAGCAGTACTTC.

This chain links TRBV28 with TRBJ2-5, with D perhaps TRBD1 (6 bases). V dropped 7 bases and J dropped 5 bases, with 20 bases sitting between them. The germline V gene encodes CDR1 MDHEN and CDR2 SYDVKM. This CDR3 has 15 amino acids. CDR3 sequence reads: CASTPTAGARETQYF. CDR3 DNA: TGTGCCAGCACCCCAACGGCAGGGGCCAGGGAGACCCAGTACTTC.

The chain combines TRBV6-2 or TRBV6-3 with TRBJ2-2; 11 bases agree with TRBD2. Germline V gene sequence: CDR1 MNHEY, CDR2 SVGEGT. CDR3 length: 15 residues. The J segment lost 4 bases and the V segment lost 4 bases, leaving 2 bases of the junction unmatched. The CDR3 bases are TGTGCCAGCAGTTCGGGACTAGCGGTCACCGGGGAGCTGTTTTTT. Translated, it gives CASSSGLAVTGELFF.

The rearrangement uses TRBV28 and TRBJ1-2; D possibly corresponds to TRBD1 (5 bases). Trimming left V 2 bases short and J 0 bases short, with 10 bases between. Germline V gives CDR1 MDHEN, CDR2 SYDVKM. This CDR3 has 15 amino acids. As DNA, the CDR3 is TGTGCCAGCAGTTTAAGGGGAAGGGCTAACTATGGCTACACCTTC. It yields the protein CASSLRGRANYGYTF.

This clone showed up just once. CDR3 coding DNA: TGTGCCAGCAGTAGCGAAAGTAACACTGAAGCTTTCTTT. Translated, it gives CASSSESNTEAFF. V and J are TRBV2 and TRBJ1-1; D not resolved. There are 13 residues in the CDR3. CDR1 SNHLY and CDR2 FYNNEI come from the germline V gene. Trimming removed 5 bases from V and 2 bases from J, with 9 bases in between.

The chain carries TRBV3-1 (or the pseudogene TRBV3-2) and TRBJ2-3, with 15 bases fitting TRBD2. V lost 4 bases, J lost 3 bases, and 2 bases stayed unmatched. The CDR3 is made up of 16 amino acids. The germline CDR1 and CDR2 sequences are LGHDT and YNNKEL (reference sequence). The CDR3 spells CASSRGLAGGTDTQYF. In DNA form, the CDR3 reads TGTGCCAGCAGCCGGGGACTAGCGGGAGGAACAGATACGCAGTATTTT.

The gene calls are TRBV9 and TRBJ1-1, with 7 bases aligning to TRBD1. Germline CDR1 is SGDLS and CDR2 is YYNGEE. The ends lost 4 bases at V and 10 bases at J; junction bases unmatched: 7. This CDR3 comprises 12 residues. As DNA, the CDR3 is TGTGCCAGCAGCCCCCGGACAGGACGAGCTTTCTTT. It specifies CASSPRTGRAFF.

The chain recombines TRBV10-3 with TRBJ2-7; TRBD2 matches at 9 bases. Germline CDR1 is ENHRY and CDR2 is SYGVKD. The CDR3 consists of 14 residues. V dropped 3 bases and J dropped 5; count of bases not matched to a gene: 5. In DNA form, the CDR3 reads TGTGCCATCAGTGACGGCGGGAGGGCCGACGAGCAGTACTTC. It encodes CAISDGGRADEQYF.

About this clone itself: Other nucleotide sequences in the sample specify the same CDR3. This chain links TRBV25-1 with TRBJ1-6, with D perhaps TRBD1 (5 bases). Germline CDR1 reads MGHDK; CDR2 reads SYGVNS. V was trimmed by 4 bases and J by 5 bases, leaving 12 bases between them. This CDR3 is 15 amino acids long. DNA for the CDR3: TGTGCCAGCAGTGCGCAGGGCGGGAATAATTCACCCCTCCACTTT. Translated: CASSAQGGNNSPLHF.

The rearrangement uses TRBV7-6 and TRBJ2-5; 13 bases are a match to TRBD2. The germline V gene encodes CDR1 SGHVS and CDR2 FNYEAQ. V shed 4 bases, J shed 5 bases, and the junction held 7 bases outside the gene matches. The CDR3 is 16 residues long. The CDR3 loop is CASSSRTSGSLETQYF. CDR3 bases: TGTGCCAGCAGCTCTAGGACTAGCGGGAGTTTGGAGACCCAGTACTTC.

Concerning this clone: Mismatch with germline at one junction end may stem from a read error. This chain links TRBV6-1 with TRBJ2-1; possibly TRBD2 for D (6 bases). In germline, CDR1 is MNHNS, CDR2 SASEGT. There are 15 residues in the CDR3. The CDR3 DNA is TGTGCCAGCAGTAAAGCCGGGAGTACCTACAATGAGCAGTTCTTC. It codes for CASSKAGSTYNEQFF.

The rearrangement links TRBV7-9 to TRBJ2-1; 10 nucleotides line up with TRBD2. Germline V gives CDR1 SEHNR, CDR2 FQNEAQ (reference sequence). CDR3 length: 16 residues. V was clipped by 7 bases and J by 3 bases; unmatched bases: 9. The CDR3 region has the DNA TGTGCCAGCACCAGAAGCGGGAGGGAATTCTACAATGAGCAGTTCTTC. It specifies CASTRSGREFYNEQFF.

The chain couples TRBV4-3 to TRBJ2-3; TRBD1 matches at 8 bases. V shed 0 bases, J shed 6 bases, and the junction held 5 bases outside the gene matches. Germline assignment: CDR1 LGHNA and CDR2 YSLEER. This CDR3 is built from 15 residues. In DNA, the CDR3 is TGCGCCAGCAGCCAAGATTACAGGGGGAGCGATACGCAGTATTTT. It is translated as CASSQDYRGSDTQYF.

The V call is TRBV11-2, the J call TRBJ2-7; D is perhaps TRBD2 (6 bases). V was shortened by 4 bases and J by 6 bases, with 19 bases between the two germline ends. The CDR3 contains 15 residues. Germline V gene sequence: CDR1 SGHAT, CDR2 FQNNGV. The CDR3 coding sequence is TGTGCCAGCAGCTCCGCCGACGGGAGAGTGTCCGAGCAGTACTTC. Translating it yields CASSSADGRVSEQYF.

The CDR3 DNA reads as TGTGCCAGCAGTCAGGGGGGTCACACTGAAGCTTTCTTT. Amino acid sequence: CASSQGGHTEAFF. V is TRBV6-5 and J is TRBJ1-1; 7 bases align to TRBD1. J was trimmed by 3 bases and V by 5 bases; bases with no gene match: 3. Per germline, CDR1 MNHEY and CDR2 SVGAGI. The CDR3 is 13 residues long.

The CDR3 here is CASSLGSGRTQETQYF. The CDR3 DNA reads TGTGCCAGCAGCTTAGGAAGCGGGAGGACCCAAGAGACCCAGTACTTC. The gene calls are TRBV7-2 and TRBJ2-5, with TRBD2 matching over 9 bases. The germline CDR1 and CDR2 sequences are SGHTA and FQGNSA. CDR3 length: 16 amino acids. The J segment lost 1 base and the V segment lost 1 base, leaving 4 bases of the junction unmatched.

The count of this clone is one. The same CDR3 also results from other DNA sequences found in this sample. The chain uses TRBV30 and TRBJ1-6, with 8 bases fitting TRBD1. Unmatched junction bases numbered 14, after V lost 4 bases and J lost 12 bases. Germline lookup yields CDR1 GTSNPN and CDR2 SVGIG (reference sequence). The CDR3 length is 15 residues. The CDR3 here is CAWIRDRGQDQPLHF. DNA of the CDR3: TGTGCCTGGATCCGAGACAGGGGCCAAGATCAACCCCTCCACTTT.